One sample yielded the 29 T cell receptor delta chains listed below, sequenced in a study of γδ T cells in repeated Plasmodium falciparum infection. TCRdb reanalyzed the multiplex PCR reads using CATT. The table records 75,000 to 95,000 delta-chain clones, 0.85% to 1% of them present only once. Bulk repertoires came from Vgamma9/Vdelta2+ or Vdelta2-negative gammadelta T cells flow-sorted from PBMC. Source material: gamma-delta T cells from blood. The receptor source for this set is a pool of human donors (malaria-infected and uninfected, not separated).

This clone was seen a few times. For this DNA, TCRdb reports the protein of a much larger clone, which diverges at residue 5, most likely from a read error; the protein presented here is translated directly from the DNA. The gene calls are TRDV2 and TRDJ1; 10 bases map to TRDD3. Germline matching of the DNA provided the J gene here, since TCRdb leaves it blank. This CDR3 contains 18 residues. The ends lost 3 bases at V and 0 bases at J; junction bases unmatched: 12. Germline assignment: CDR1 GEAIGNYY and CDR2 EKD. CDR3 sequence: CACDGLLGDSQYTDKLIF. CDR3 nucleotide sequence: TGTGCCTGTGACGGTCTACTGGGGGATTCACAGTACACCGATAAACTCATCTTT.

As concerns this clone: This likely reflects a read error, since a far larger clone is one base away. Within the sample, other DNA sequences also encode this same CDR3. Called V gene: TRDV2; the J gene was not called; TRDD3 is the table's D call and was not checked against the DNA. The CDR3 runs 18 residues. Germline V gene data show CDR1 as GEAIGNYY and CDR2 as EKD. CDR3 in DNA: TGTGCCTGTGACACCGTTGGGCCAATGGGCCCCTACACCGATAAACTCATCTTC. Amino acids: CACDTVGPMGPYTDKLIF.

This clone came up many times. With only one base between it and a far larger clone, this is likely a read error. At the DNA level, this CDR3 is encoded by other sequences in the same sample as well. This chain links TRDV2 with TRDJ1, with 8 positions matching TRDD3. Germline V gene data show CDR1 as GEAIGNYY and CDR2 as EKD. The CDR3 is 20 residues long. CDR3 loop: CACDTEDRLTGGPHTDKLIF. In DNA form, the CDR3 reads TGTGCCTGTGACACCGAAGACAGGTTGACTGGGGGTCCACACACCGATAAGCTCATCTTT.

The table lists this clone with many counts. A far more abundant clone sits one base away, making this likely a read error. Other DNA sequences in the sample encode the same CDR3. CDR3 in DNA: TGTGCCTGTGACGCCCTTACTGGGGGATACGCCTTGACAGCACAACTCTTCTTT. Protein product: CACDALTGGYALTAQLFF. This chain connects TRDV2 to TRDJ2, with 13 bases lining up with TRDD3. The germline CDR1 and CDR2 sequences are GEAIGNYY and EKD. The V gene end was trimmed by 3 bases and the J gene end by 2 bases; junction bases not matched to a gene: 8. The CDR3 loop spans 18 amino acids.

This clone occurred many times. The junction shows a germline mismatch at one end, possibly a read error. The chain recombines TRDV1 with TRDJ1; 8 bases are shared with TRDD3. CDR1 and CDR2 from the germline V gene are TSWWSYY and QGS. CDR3 length equals 19 residues. In DNA form, the CDR3 reads TGTGCTCTTGGGCTGAAAGGCCGGGAGCACTGGGGGCCCACCCATAAACTCATCTTT. It encodes CALGLKGREHWGPTHKLIF.

This clone was observed at least ten times. The chain couples TRDV1 to TRDJ1; 12 bases are shared with TRDD3. Because TCRdb records no J gene, it was assigned here through a match of the DNA to germline. The V gene's germline CDR1 is TSWWSYY and CDR2 QGS. V shed 0 bases, J shed 3 bases, and the junction held 20 bases outside the gene matches. CDR3 length: 22 residues. The CDR3: CALGELSLPPTGGYRPPDKLIF. The DNA for the CDR3 is TGTGCTCTTGGGGAACTCAGCCTTCCTCCTACTGGGGGATACCGACCCCCCGATAAACTCATCTTT.

This clone was observed a handful of times. The likely explanation is a read error, given a far larger clone one base away. Other DNA sequences in this sample translate to the same CDR3. The V call is TRDV1, the J call TRDJ1, with 9 bases aligning to TRDD3. Per germline, CDR1 TSWWSYY and CDR2 QGS. V gave up 0 bases and J gave up 0 bases; unmatched junction bases: 20. This CDR3 contains 22 residues. The CDR3 sequence: CALGELDGGNYWGNPHTDKLIF. The CDR3 DNA reads TGTGCTCTTGGGGAACTAGATGGAGGAAACTACTGGGGGAATCCGCACACCGATAAACTCATCTTT.

As for this clone: This DNA's translation and the protein TCRdb lists, from a much larger clone, do not match at residue 9, likely due to a read error; the protein shown is translated from the DNA. The chain couples TRDV2 to TRDJ1; 7 positions agree with TRDD3. TCRdb does not report a J gene; here it was assigned by matching the DNA to germline references. The CDR3 spans 18 residues. The germline CDR1 and CDR2 sequences are GEAIGNYY and EKD. Losses at the gene ends were 1 base for V and 4 bases for J; bases not matched to a gene: 17. The CDR3 nucleotides read TGTGCCTGTGACACGATTGGGGGAGCCAAAAAAGAAATCGATAAACTCATCTTT. It yields the protein CACDTIGGAKKEIDKLIF.

This clone is labeled as medium-sized (0.01 to 0.1%). The same CDR3 arises from other DNA sequences in this sample as well. V and J are TRDV1 and TRDJ1, with no clear D. CDR1 and CDR2 (germline): TSWWSYY, QGS. The CDR3 is 20 amino acids. Between the trimmed V and J ends, which lost 5 bases and 4 bases, there was a span of 32 bases. CDR3 coding DNA: TGTGCTCTTGGGTCCCGGCCCCGCAAAATCAACACTCGATCCCTCGATAAACTCATCTTT. It is translated as CALGSRPRKINTRSLDKLIF.

Points on this clone: The TCRdb record carries a much larger clone's protein, which differs from this DNA's translation at residue 23; a read error is the likely cause, and the protein listed here is the DNA translation. The V and J genes are TRDV1 and TRDJ3; 10 bases align to TRDD3. The CDR3 loop spans 26 amino acids. Germline CDR1 is TSWWSYY and CDR2 is QGS. CDR3 nucleotide sequence: TGTGCTCTTGGGGGAACTAAAGTCCAAAAGGGGGATACGCTTAGGGAGTTCTCCTGGGACACCCGAAAGATGTTTTTC. It is translated as CALGGTKVQKGDTLREFSWDTRKMFF.

This clone showed up just a few times. This DNA's translation differs at residue 4 from TCRdb's protein, which comes from a much larger clone; a read error is likely, and the protein shown is translated from the DNA. The chain joins TRDV2 to TRDJ1; tentative D call: TRDD3 (5 bases). In the absence of a J gene in TCRdb, the DNA was matched to germline to assign it here. This CDR3 spans 17 amino acids. Germline-derived CDR1 and CDR2 are GEAIGNYY and EKD. CDR3 loop: CACGTVGYASKTDKLIF. The CDR3 coding sequence is TGTGCCTGTGGCACCGTGGGGTACGCGAGTAAGACCGATAAACTCATCTTT.

To note about this clone: A read error likely explains why the TCRdb protein, taken from a much larger clone, differs from this DNA's translation at residue 15; the protein shown is translated from the DNA. The chain combines TRDV2 with TRDJ3, with 10 bases identical to TRDD3. The J gene was not available in TCRdb and was assigned here by matching the DNA to germline segments. The CDR3 has 23 amino acids. The V gene's germline CDR1 is GEAIGNYY and CDR2 EKD. The ends lost 1 base at V and 2 bases at J; junction bases unmatched: 19. The CDR3 coding sequence is TGTGCCTGTGACACGGGAAAGAGAACTGGGGGATCCGAAAGCCCCTGGGACACCCGACAGATGTTTTTC. Protein sequence: CACDTGKRTGGSESPWDTRQMFF.

In this sample, this clone turned up a few times. TCRdb's protein, taken from a much larger clone, differs from this DNA's translation at residue 6, likely owing to a read error; the protein displayed comes from the DNA. V usage is TRDV1 and J usage is TRDJ1, with TRDD3 identical over 7 bases. The junction had 15 bases not matched to a gene; V was cut back by 2 bases and J by 0 bases. Per the germline V gene, CDR1 is TSWWSYY and CDR2 is QGS. There are 19 residues in the CDR3. DNA of the CDR3: TGTGCTCTTGGGGAAGCTATGCTCCCCCTGGGGGTCGACACCGATAAACTCATCTTT. Translated, it gives CALGEAMLPLGVDTDKLIF.

This clone was observed at least ten times. J is TRDJ1 and V is TRDV2, with 8 bases aligning to TRDD3. The V and J ends lost 4 bases and 0 bases, in that order; junction bases with no gene match: 15. The CDR3 extends over 18 amino acids. CDR1 and CDR2 from the germline V gene are GEAIGNYY and EKD. CDR3 protein: CACELRHWGGSYTDKLIF. The CDR3 DNA is TGTGCCTGTGAACTTCGACACTGGGGGGGATCGTACACCGATAAACTCATCTTT.

Regarding this clone: This DNA's translation differs at residue 13 from TCRdb's protein, which comes from a much larger clone; a read error is likely, and the protein shown is translated from the DNA. The chain recombines TRDV1 with TRDJ1; 10 bases agree with TRDD3. The germline gives CDR1 TSWWSYY, CDR2 QGS. The V and J ends lost 2 bases and 3 bases, in that order; junction bases with no gene match: 12. The CDR3 is 18 residues long. The CDR3 nucleotides read TGTGCTCTTGGGGAAAAAATTGGGGGATACAAGTACGCCGATAAACTCATCTTT. Translation gives CALGEKIGGYKYADKLIF.

To note about this clone: A far bigger clonotype differs at one base, so this is likely a read error. Other nucleotide sequences in the sample specify the same CDR3. The chain joins TRDV2 to TRDJ1, with a tentative D call TRDD3 (6 bases). No J segment appears in TCRdb, so it was assigned here by matching the sequence to germline. V lost 3 bases and J lost 3, with 40 bases in between. Germline CDR1 is GEAIGNYY and CDR2 is EKD. CDR3 length equals 23 residues. Written as DNA, the CDR3 is TGTGCCTGTGACCTTCGCCATCTAGAGAATTTACTGGGAGACACACCCCGCTCCGATAAACTCATCTTT. Its protein is CACDLRHLENLLGDTPRSDKLIF.

This clone was seen more than once but under ten times. TCRdb has a much larger clone's protein, which differs at residue 3 from the translation of this DNA, likely because of a read error; what is shown is the protein translated from the DNA. The chain uses TRDV2 and TRDJ1; 9 bases map to TRDD3. Matching the DNA to germline supplied the J gene, which TCRdb does not give. This CDR3 contains 18 residues. CDR1 and CDR2 from the germline V gene are GEAIGNYY and EKD. The CDR3 region is CAYDTFGLGIRVSDKLIF. The CDR3 nucleotides are TGTGCCTATGACACCTTCGGACTGGGGATACGCGTTTCCGATAAACTCATCTTT.

As regards this clone: This is likely an artifact of a read error, given a far larger clone one base away. The identical CDR3 is also encoded by other nucleotide sequences in the sample. The V call is TRDV1, the J call TRDJ1; the match to TRDD3 covers 13 bases. The J gene, missing from TCRdb, was assigned here through DNA to germline matching. The CDR3 length is 21 residues. Germline V gene lookup returns CDR1 TSWWSYY and CDR2 QGS. The CDR3 spells CALGAPSYVSLLGDTADKLIF. The CDR3 DNA sequence: TGTGCCCTTGGGGCCCCTTCCTACGTATCCCTACTGGGGGATACGGCCGATAAACTCATCTTT.

Regarding this clone: A far larger clone is one nucleotide away, so this likely arose from a read error. Other DNA sequences in this specimen translate into the identical CDR3. V gene TRDV1 combines with J gene TRDJ1, with 7 bases lining up with TRDD2. TCRdb offers no J gene call, so here the DNA was matched to germline to obtain one. Trimming removed 5 bases from V and 0 bases from J; junction bases left unmatched: 18. CDR1 and CDR2 (germline): TSWWSYY, QGS. The CDR3 is made up of 19 amino acids. The CDR3 loop reads CALGTSIPTVWEYTDKLIF. CDR3 nucleotides: TGTGCTCTTGGGACCTCCATTCCTACAGTGTGGGAGTACACCGATAAACTCATCTTT.

Regarding this clone: The protein that TCRdb holds for this DNA derives from a much larger clone and differs from the translated DNA at residue 4, which likely indicates a read error; the protein shown here is translated from the DNA. This chain joins TRDV2 and TRDJ1; 9 bases align to TRDD3. No J gene was available from TCRdb, and it was assigned here by a germline match of the DNA. There are 16 residues in the CDR3. J lost 1 base, V lost 6 bases, and 11 bases had no gene match. Germline CDR1 is GEAIGNYY and CDR2 is EKD. The CDR3: CACYAMGDSSTDKLIF. The CDR3 DNA reads as TGTGCCTGTTACGCGATGGGGGATAGCTCCACCGATAAACTCATCTTT.

In regard to this clone: The mismatch at residue 8 between this DNA's translation and the TCRdb protein of a much larger clone likely reflects a read error; the protein shown is translated from the DNA. V usage is TRDV1 and J usage is TRDJ1, with TRDD3 identical over 11 bases. The J gene, not given by TCRdb, was assigned here from a germline match of the nucleotide sequence. V shed 4 bases and J 1 base; nucleotides not matched to a gene: 23. CDR1 is TSWWSYY, CDR2 QGS, per germline. CDR3 length: 22 amino acids. As DNA, the CDR3 is TGTGCTCTTGGGGCAACCCCTCGAACCGTGATTGGGGGATACGTCTTCACCGATAAACTCATCTTT. It codes for CALGATPRTVIGGYVFTDKLIF.

This chain uses TRDV2 with TRDJ1, with TRDD3 matching 11 bases. The J gene was not available in TCRdb and was assigned here by matching the DNA to germline segments. Germline-derived CDR1 and CDR2 are GEAIGNYY and EKD. V trimming: 3 bases; J trimming: 0 bases; junction bases outside the gene matches: 20. This CDR3 is 21 amino acids long. Here the CDR3 DNA reads TGTGCCTGTGACCCTCGAAGGCCCCCTCTGGGGGATACTCCCTACACCGATAAACTCATCTTT. This codes for CACDPRRPPLGDTPYTDKLIF.

This clone was counted only a few times. For this DNA, TCRdb reports the protein of a much larger clone, which diverges at residue 13, most likely from a read error; the protein presented here is translated directly from the DNA. V and J are TRDV1 and TRDJ1, with D tentatively TRDD2 (5 bases). The CDR3 contains 18 residues. Germline-derived CDR1 and CDR2 are TSWWSYY and QGS. CDR3 bases: TGTGCTCTTGGGGTCGCTCTCCGTGCTGCCTTCTACGCCGACAAACTCATCTTT. This gives the protein CALGVALRAAFYADKLIF.

On this clone: For this DNA, TCRdb reports the protein of a much larger clone, which diverges at residue 13, most likely from a read error; the protein presented here is translated directly from the DNA. No J gene was assigned, while the V gene was called as TRDV1; the listed D gene, TRDD3, was not tested against the DNA. CDR3 length equals 15 residues. In germline, CDR1 is TSWWSYY, CDR2 QGS. DNA of the CDR3: TGTGCTCTTGGGGAACTACCCTTCTGCCCCGATAAACCCATCTTT. This sequence encodes CALGELPFCPDKPIF.

This clone was seen at least ten times. The chain carries TRDV1 and TRDJ1; 11 bases line up with TRDD3. V lost 5 bases and J lost 7; bases outside the gene matches: 24. The CDR3 is made up of 20 amino acids. Per germline, CDR1 TSWWSYY and CDR2 QGS. The DNA of the CDR3 is TGTGCTCTTGGGCCGAGAAACCTTCACACAGTGGGGGATACGGTTGGTAAACTCATCTTT. As protein: CALGPRNLHTVGDTVGKLIF.

This clone was counted a few times. The TCRdb protein comes from a much larger clone and disagrees with this DNA's translation at residue 11, likely due to a read error; the protein given here is derived from the DNA. CDR3: CACDLISTGGMYTDKLIF. The CDR3, as DNA: TGTGCCTGTGACCTAATCAGTACTGGGGGCATGTACACCGATAAACTCATCTTT. The chain recombines TRDV2 with TRDJ1; 8 nucleotides line up with TRDD3. The J gene was missing in TCRdb and was found by matching the end of the DNA to germline. This CDR3 contains 18 residues. V shed 3 bases, J shed 0 bases, and the junction held 14 bases outside the gene matches. Germline CDR1 is GEAIGNYY and CDR2 is EKD.

This clone appeared a few times. A far bigger clonotype differs at one base, so this is likely a read error. Other DNA sequences in the sample encode the same CDR3. The chain couples TRDV1 to TRDJ1; no clear D. TCRdb supplies no J gene; here it was assigned by aligning the nucleotide sequence to germline. V dropped 4 bases and J dropped 3 bases, with 24 bases sitting between them. This CDR3 has 18 residues. Germline CDR1 TSWWSYY, CDR2 QGS. The CDR3 spells CALGVRWAPDVQADKLIF. CDR3 nucleotide sequence: TGTGCTCTTGGGGTCCGTTGGGCCCCAGATGTACAGGCCGATAAACTCATCTTT.

Of note for this clone: The protein TCRdb lists belongs to a much larger clone and differs from this DNA's translation at residue 10, which points to a read error; the protein shown is made from the DNA. V gene TRDV2 combines with J gene TRDJ1; 7 bases fit TRDD3. The J gene, left out of TCRdb, was set here by checking the DNA against germline. CDR1 and CDR2 (germline): GEAIGNYY, EKD. This CDR3 comprises 18 residues. J was trimmed by 0 bases and V by 1 base; bases with no gene match: 13. CDR3 sequence reads: CACDTLGAESLYTDKLIF. The CDR3 DNA is TGTGCCTGTGACACGCTGGGGGCTGAGAGCTTGTACACCGATAAACTCATCTTT.

In the case of this clone: The protein in TCRdb stems from a much larger clone and differs at residue 11 from this DNA's translation, likely a read error; here the protein is translated from the DNA. This chain links TRDV1 with TRDJ1, with D unresolved. Since TCRdb gives no J gene, matching the DNA to germline was used here to assign it. CDR3 size: 19 residues. V lost 4 bases and J lost 0, with 24 bases in between. The germline gives CDR1 TSWWSYY, CDR2 QGS. The CDR3 DNA is TGTGCTCTTGGGGGACGTATAAACCGCTCGTATAGGGACACCGATAAACTCATCTTT. This encodes CALGGRINRSYRDTDKLIF.